The 12 T cell receptor beta chains below were found in one sample sequenced in a study of blood T cells in healthy people across ages. A J-beta primer mix and a sample-barcoded 5' primer were used in a second PCR of roughly 6 to 11 cycles. TCRdb recomputed calls from the 5' RACE reads with MiXCR, one row per CDR3 protein. Of about 1,500,000 distinct CDR3 sequences in the sample, over 25% were seen once. Specimen: blood. The receptors stem from a woman aged 30 to 39 in good health.

This clonotype occurred many times. The chain carries TRBV5-1 and TRBJ1-4; 8 bases agree with TRBD1. V lost 1 base and J lost 4; bases outside the gene matches: 3. The length of the CDR3 is 15 residues. Germline V lookup: CDR1 SGHRS, CDR2 YFSETQ. The CDR3 DNA follows: TGCGCCAGCAGCTTGCAGGGGGCGATTAATGAAAAACTGTTTTTT. Amino acid sequence: CASSLQGAINEKLFF. Variable domain in full (rest from reference TRBV5-1 and TRBJ1-4): KAGVTQTPRYLIKTRGQQVTLSCSPISGHRSVSWYQQTPGQGLQFLFEYFSETQRNKGNFPGRFSGRQFSNSRSEMNVSTLELGDSALYLCASSLQGAINEKLFFGSGTQLSVL.

This clonotype turned up a few times. The chain links TRBV12-3 or TRBV12-4 to TRBJ2-3, with D possibly being TRBD1 (6 bases). The V end was cut by 8 bases, the J end by 0 bases, with 18 bases between. The CDR3 covers 16 residues. The DNA for the CDR3 is TGTGCCAGCCGGTCAACCGGGACAACTAGCACAGATACGCAGTATTTT. Translation: CASRSTGTTSTDTQYF.

CDR3 nucleotides: TGCGCCAGCAGCTTAATACAGGGCGCCGGGGAGCTGTTTTTT. Translation: CASSLIQGAGELFF. The chain joins TRBV5-1 to TRBJ2-2, with TRBD1 as a possible D gene (6 bases). Trimming left V 2 bases short and J 6 bases short, with 11 bases between. Germline V gene data show CDR1 as SGHRS and CDR2 as YFSETQ. The CDR3 is made up of 14 amino acids.

The V gene is TRBV2, the J gene TRBJ2-3, with 12 bases fitting TRBD2. The CDR3 loop spans 15 amino acids. Germline V gene data show CDR1 as SNHLY and CDR2 as FYNNEI. V lost 8 bases and J lost 4; bases outside the gene matches: 7. The CDR3 here is CASRSTSGGPDTQYF. DNA for the CDR3: TGTGCCAGCCGTTCCACTAGCGGGGGGCCAGATACGCAGTATTTT.

This clonotype was observed many times. In DNA form, the CDR3 reads TGCAGTGCTAGAGATCCCGGGACAGGGGTATACGAGCAGTACTTC. Translating gives CSARDPGTGVYEQYF. This rearrangement joins TRBV20-1 to TRBJ2-7; 10 nucleotides match TRBD1. V lost 0 bases, J lost 4 bases, and 6 bases stayed unmatched. The CDR3 sequence is 15 residues long. Germline CDR1 DFQATT, CDR2 SNEGSKA (reference sequence).

This sequence joins TRBV5-6 and TRBJ2-2; D ambiguous. Germline CDR1 is SGHDT and CDR2 is YYEEEE. The CDR3 spans 15 residues. Trimming removed 0 bases at V and 1 base at J, with 7 bases between. The CDR3 sequence: CASSLGRRNTGELFF. The CDR3 DNA sequence: TGTGCCAGCAGCTTGGGAAGGAGGAACACCGGGGAGCTGTTTTTT.

This clonotype showed up just once. With a much larger clone just one base away, this may be a read error. The chain couples TRBV7-2 to TRBJ2-1; no reliable D call. Germline CDR1 SGHTA, CDR2 FQGNSA. The CDR3 totals 11 residues. CDR3 DNA sequence: TGTGCCGGCAGCCTCTCTCAGGTGCAGTTCTTC. Encoded protein: CAGSLSQVQFF.

This clonotype has just a few counts. The rearrangement joins TRBV20-1 to TRBJ2-5; either TRBD1 or TRBD2 may fit D (6 bases each). Germline CDR1 reads DFQATT; CDR2 reads SNEGSKA (reference sequence). Trimming removed 5 bases from V and 9 bases from J, with 16 bases in between. CDR3 length: 12 residues. DNA of the CDR3: TGCAGTGCTGCGGGACACCTCGGGGCCCAGTACTTC. Amino acids: CSAAGHLGAQYF.

At least ten counts were recorded for this clonotype. The rearrangement links TRBV6-5 to TRBJ2-7, with D maybe TRBD2 (5 bases). CDR1 MNHEY and CDR2 SVGAGI come from the germline V gene. Trimming shortened V by 2 bases and J by 2 bases, and 19 bases separated the two germline ends. CDR3 length: 17 amino acids. CDR3 sequence reads: CASSYLYPGRVTYEQYF. The CDR3, as DNA: TGTGCCAGCAGTTACCTCTATCCCGGGCGGGTAACCTACGAGCAGTACTTC.

The V gene is TRBV12-3 or TRBV12-4, the J gene TRBJ2-7; TRBD1 matches 8 bases. V shed 6 bases, J shed 4 bases, and the junction held 5 bases outside the gene matches. This CDR3 has 13 amino acids. CDR3 DNA sequence: TGTGCCAGCAGGGGGACAGGCCTATACGAGCAGTACTTC. Translated: CASRGTGLYEQYF.

As for this clonotype: Germline and junction disagree at one end, which may indicate a read error. The V and J genes are TRBV10-3 and TRBJ1-1; D might be TRBD1 (5 bases). This CDR3 is 14 amino acids long. Germline V gene data show CDR1 as ENHRY and CDR2 as SYGVKD. The CDR3 coding sequence is TGTGCCATCAGGGAGTTCGACAGAAACACTGAAGCTTTCTTT. It encodes CAIREFDRNTEAFF.

This clonotype showed up just a few times. A much larger clone lies a single base off, so this may be a read error. This chain connects TRBV29-1 to TRBJ2-7; no definite D call. The V gene's germline CDR1 is SQVTM and CDR2 ANQGSEA. Trimming took 4 bases from V and 0 from J, leaving 10 bases between them. The CDR3 consists of 13 residues. This CDR3 reads CSVAPRASYEQYF. CDR3 sequence (DNA): TGCAGCGTTGCCCCCCGGGCCTCCTACGAGCAGTACTTC.